This TCR beta chain was sequenced for a study of blood T cell repertoires in COVID-19. Turning to the study itself: From the United States, Italy and Spain came samples of acute and convalescent COVID-19. Nucleic acid was either cDNA or gDNA, and it came from T cells, B-cell-depleted T cells, or PBMCs.

Patients in Seattle were enrolled during active infection, then followed longitudinally. V lost 3 bases to trimming and J lost 9 bases, with 9 bases between them. The CDR3 runs to 12 residues. Germline V lookup: CDR1 MNHEY, CDR2 SMNVEV (reference sequence). Original handling: Counts of nucleated cells, estimated from reference gene primer amplification, were obtained. Sequencing used immunoSEQ multiplex PCR; TCRdb keeps in-frame clones, though not all of them. V and J calls and clone size follow that table, whereas D and trimming were derived from the DNA. The sample includes 270,000 or so clones, almost 90% seen only once; the top ten take approximately 2.3%.

J is TRBJ1-5 and V is TRBV27; D might be TRBD1 (5 bases). The specimen was peripheral blood. The TCR comes from a woman in her fifties or sixties with COVID-19, enrolled during active disease. CDR3 sequence (DNA): TGTGCCAGCAGTTTTAGGGGTCGGCCCCAGCATTTT. Translating it yields CASSFRGRPQHF.